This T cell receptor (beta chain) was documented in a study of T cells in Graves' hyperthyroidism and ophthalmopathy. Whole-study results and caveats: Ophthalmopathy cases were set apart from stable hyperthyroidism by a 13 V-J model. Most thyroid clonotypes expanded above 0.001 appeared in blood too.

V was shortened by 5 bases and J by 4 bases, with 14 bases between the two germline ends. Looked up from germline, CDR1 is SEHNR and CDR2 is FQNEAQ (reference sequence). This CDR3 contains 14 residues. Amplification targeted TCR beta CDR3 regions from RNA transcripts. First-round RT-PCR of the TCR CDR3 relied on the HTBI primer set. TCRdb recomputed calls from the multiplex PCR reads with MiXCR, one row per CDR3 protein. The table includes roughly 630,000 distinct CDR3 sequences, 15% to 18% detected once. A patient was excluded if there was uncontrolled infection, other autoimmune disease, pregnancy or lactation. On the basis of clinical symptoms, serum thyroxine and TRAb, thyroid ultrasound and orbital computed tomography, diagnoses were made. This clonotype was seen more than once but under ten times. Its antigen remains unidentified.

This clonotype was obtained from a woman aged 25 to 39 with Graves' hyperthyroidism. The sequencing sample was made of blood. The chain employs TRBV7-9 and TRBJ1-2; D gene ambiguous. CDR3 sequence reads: CASSPGGPGYGYTF. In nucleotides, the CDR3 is TGTGCCAGCAGCCCGGGTGGCCCGGGCTATGGCTACACCTTC.